This note documents a single T cell receptor (beta chain) sequence. Its antigen specificity is not known. No quality values exist for individual bases; no much larger clone is one base distant. One collaborating source in Seattle enrolled patients during active infection and followed them longitudinally through the course of disease. Each collaborating institution followed its own protocols to collect whole blood in K2EDTA tubes. Collaborator samples were shipped for TCRbeta analysis as frozen whole blood, isolated PBMCs, or DNA extracted from either sample type. These data belong to a study of blood T cell repertoires in COVID-19 (dated by TCRdb to 2018 to 2020). About the full investigation: Samples from collaborators originated in the United States, Italy and Spain and spanned both the acute and convalescent phases of COVID-19. Where available, HLA class I and class II types were taken from metadata supplied by the sample provider and were not determined by assay-based typing. The samples were drawn from two sources: the first 160 participants of the ongoing ImmuneRACE study, and fewer than 1,500 subjects contributed by 6 global collaborators. The repertoires were released in a freely available public database meant as a resource for research on the immune response to SARS-CoV-2. Subjects who had been exposed to COVID-19, were actively infected with it, or had recovered from it provided the deeply sampled blood TCRbeta repertoires that made up the dataset. A de-identified subject ID, COVID-19 status, age in years and sex were almost always included in the sample metadata. The material from the prospective study consisted of cDNA or gDNA derived from T cells, B-cell-depleted T cells, or PBMCs.

Overall study outcomes, separate from this receptor: Clinical and demographic metadata were provided uncurated, with the amount varying by source and participant.

TCRbeta CDR3 regions were amplified from genomic DNA using the immunoSEQ Assay, a bias-controlled multiplex PCR. In the paper's pipeline: The number of nucleated cells in each sample was estimated by amplification of reference gene primers within the assay. To quantify the absolute abundance of each unique TCRbeta CDR3 rearrangement, sequence reads were collapsed and filtered. For each sample, productive Simpson clonality was calculated by taking the square root of Simpson's diversity index across productive rearrangements. TCRdb took this table from immuneACCESS and kept in-frame rearrangements with V and J called. Such tables lack part of the clones; where checked against another copy, unresolved V genes explain under half of the gap, and the rest is unexplained. The D gene and trimming were derived from the DNA, and the V and J assignments and clone size from that table. Across this sample there are 350,000 to 400,000 clones, with around 88% seen only once. Together, the top ten hold under 8.5% of the sample.

The material sequenced was peripheral blood. The receptor comes from a woman in her fifties or sixties with COVID-19, enrolled during active disease.

The CDR3 here reads CASSTTSTDTQYF. DNA sequence: TGTGCCAGCAGTACCACTAGCACAGATACGCAGTATTTT. Recombination connected TRBV7-9 to TRBJ2-3, with no confident D gene call. The germline V gene (reference sequence) provides CDR1 SEHNR and CDR2 FQNEAQ. Its CDR3 holds 13 amino acids, cysteine through phenylalanine. The read is trimmed to its CDR3 DNA, 39 bases read in frame from base 1. V lost 6 bases and J lost 0 bases; the stretch between them is 7 bases long.